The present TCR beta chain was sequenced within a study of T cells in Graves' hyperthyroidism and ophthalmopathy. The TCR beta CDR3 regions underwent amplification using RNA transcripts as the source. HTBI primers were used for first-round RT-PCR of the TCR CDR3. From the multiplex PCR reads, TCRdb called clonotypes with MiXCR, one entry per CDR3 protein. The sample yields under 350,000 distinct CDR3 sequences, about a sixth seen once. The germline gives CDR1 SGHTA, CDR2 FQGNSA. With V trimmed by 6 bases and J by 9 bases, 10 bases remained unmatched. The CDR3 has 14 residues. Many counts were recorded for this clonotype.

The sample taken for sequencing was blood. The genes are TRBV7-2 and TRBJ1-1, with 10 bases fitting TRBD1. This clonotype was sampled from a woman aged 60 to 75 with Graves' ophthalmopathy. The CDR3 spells CASRAGTGVRKAFF. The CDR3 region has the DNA TGTGCCAGCAGGGCCGGGACAGGGGTTAGGAAAGCTTTCTTT. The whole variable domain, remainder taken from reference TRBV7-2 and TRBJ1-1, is GAGVSQSPSNKVTEKGKDVELRCDPISGHTALYWYRQSLGQGLEFLIYFQGNSAPDKSGLPSDRFSAERTGGSVSTLTIQRTQQEDSAVYLCASRAGTGVRKAFFGQGTRLTVV.